The 14 T cell receptor beta chains presented below share a single source sample, sequenced in a study of shared clonotypes between healthy human individuals (dated by TCRdb to about 2020). Library method: the immunoSEQ multiplex PCR assay. Entries here come from immuneACCESS through TCRdb and include only in-frame sequences with V and J called. Some clones fail to appear in such tables; in the studies checked, an unresolved V gene covers under half of the shortfall, and the cause of the remainder is unknown. Across this sample there are 2.5 million or so clones, with around 94% seen only once. The ten largest clonotypes hold under 0.15% of the sample. The source material was naive CD4+ T cells sorted from blood. This sample's cell subset or site label indicates: CD45RA+ positively selected. These receptors all stem from a man aged 18 to 35 in good health.

V and J are TRBV10-1 and TRBJ2-7, with 7 bases identical to TRBD1. Germline V lookup: CDR1 WNHNN, CDR2 SYGVQD (reference sequence). The CDR3 is made up of 17 amino acids. Losses at the gene ends were 8 bases for V and 4 bases for J; bases not matched to a gene: 20. CDR3 amino acids: CASPDEIDRVLRYEQYF. The DNA of the CDR3 is TGCGCCAGCCCTGACGAAATCGACAGGGTACTAAGGTACGAGCAGTACTTC.

The CDR3 spells CASSEFLLDSYEQYF. CDR3 DNA sequence: TGTGCCAGCAGTGAATTTTTACTAGACAGCTACGAGCAGTACTTC. The rearrangement uses TRBV6-1 and TRBJ2-7; TRBD1 or TRBD2 may be the D gene (5 bases each). The CDR3 runs to 15 residues. V was clipped by 2 bases and J by 3 bases, with 14 bases between them. Germline V gene lookup returns CDR1 MNHNS and CDR2 SASEGT.

The chain carries TRBV10-3 and TRBJ2-5; TRBD2 matches 13 bases. With V trimmed by 10 bases and J by 5 bases, 7 bases remained unmatched. Germline CDR1 and CDR2: ENHRY and SYGVKD. CDR3 length: 14 residues. The CDR3: CATGGLAGVETQYF. As DNA, the CDR3 is TGTGCCACCGGAGGACTAGCGGGAGTTGAGACCCAGTACTTC.

This chain connects TRBV5-4 to TRBJ2-2; 8 bases match TRBD1. This CDR3 has 15 amino acids. After removal of 1 base from V and 4 bases from J, the junction contained 3 bases not matched to a gene. CDR1 is SGHNT, CDR2 YYREEE, per germline (reference sequence). The DNA of the CDR3 is TGTGCCAGCAGCTTGTGGACAGGGAGCACCGGGGAGCTGTTTTTT. Translating gives CASSLWTGSTGELFF.

This clone showed up just once. The chain combines TRBV6-1 with TRBJ1-5; 7 bases are shared with TRBD1. The CDR3 covers 16 residues. In germline, CDR1 is MNHNS, CDR2 SASEGT. Unmatched junction bases numbered 10, after V lost 3 bases and J lost 5 bases. The CDR3 bases are TGTGCCAGCAGTGATAACCGACAGGGAACATATCAGCCCCAGCATTTT. Its protein product is CASSDNRQGTYQPQHF.

V gene TRBV2 combines with J gene TRBJ1-5; 8 nucleotides line up with TRBD1. Germline V gene data show CDR1 as SNHLY and CDR2 as FYNNEI. The CDR3 has 15 amino acids. V was clipped by 5 bases and J by 2 bases; unmatched bases: 5. Here the CDR3 reads CASSQAQGGNQPQHF. Here the CDR3 DNA reads TGTGCCAGCAGTCAGGCACAGGGGGGCAATCAGCCCCAGCATTTT.

The CDR3 nucleotides are TGTGCCAGCAGCCTAGTTTGGGACAGGCATAGCGAGCAGTACTTC. Translated, it gives CASSLVWDRHSEQYF. The chain has TRBV7-3 and TRBJ2-7; 8 bases are a match to TRBD1. Germline V gene data show CDR1 as SGHTA and CDR2 as FQGTGA. The CDR3 loop spans 15 amino acids. Trimming removed 5 bases from V and 6 bases from J; junction bases left unmatched: 12.

J is TRBJ1-5 and V is TRBV9; 7 nucleotides match TRBD1. V was pared by 3 bases and J by 5 bases, with 8 bases of the junction left unmatched. This CDR3 has 15 amino acids. Germline V CDR1 and CDR2: SGDLS, YYNGEE. CDR3 region: CASSDSGQAHQPQHF. The CDR3 nucleotides read TGTGCCAGCAGCGACTCTGGACAGGCACATCAGCCCCAGCATTTT.

The chain uses TRBV6-6 and TRBJ1-5; D is uncertain. The CDR3 is made up of 12 amino acids. CDR1 and CDR2 (germline): MNHNY, SVGAGI (reference sequence). Between the trimmed V and J ends, which lost 5 bases and 6 bases, there was a span of 8 bases. Here the CDR3 reads CASSVLVQPQHF. CDR3 in DNA: TGTGCCAGCAGTGTGTTGGTTCAGCCCCAGCATTTT.

The DNA for the CDR3 is TGTGCCAGCAGTGAAGGTCGGACTAGCAGGGATGAGCAGTTCTTC. It codes for CASSEGRTSRDEQFF. The chain carries TRBV2 and TRBJ2-1, with 8 bases aligning to TRBD2. V lost 1 base, J lost 8 bases, and 7 bases stayed unmatched. The CDR3 is 15 residues long. Germline V gene lookup returns CDR1 SNHLY and CDR2 FYNNEI.

The chain combines TRBV5-4 with TRBJ2-7, with TRBD2 matching 12 bases. Looked up from germline, CDR1 is SGHNT and CDR2 is YYREEE (reference sequence). Trimming removed 4 bases from V and 3 bases from J; junction bases left unmatched: 5. This CDR3 contains 15 residues. CDR3 DNA: TGTGCCAGCAGCCTGGGACTAGCGGGCGGCTACGAGCAGTACTTC. This sequence encodes CASSLGLAGGYEQYF.

The rearrangement uses TRBV9 and TRBJ2-7; TRBD2 aligns across 9 bases. V shed 0 bases, J shed 2 bases, and the junction held 6 bases outside the gene matches. Germline assignment: CDR1 SGDLS and CDR2 YYNGEE. CDR3 size: 16 residues. The CDR3 bases are TGTGCCAGCAGCGTAGGAGCTAGCGGGGCTACCTACGAGCAGTACTTC. This gives the protein CASSVGASGATYEQYF.

A few counts support this clone. The chain employs TRBV30 and TRBJ1-1; no clear D. The CDR3 consists of 14 residues. Germline loops: CDR1 GTSNPN, CDR2 SVGIG (reference sequence). Trimming took 2 bases from V and 1 from J, leaving 11 bases between them. Written as DNA, the CDR3 is TGTGCCTGGAGTAGGGTAAGGCAGAACACTGAAGCTTTCTTT. The encoded protein is CAWSRVRQNTEAFF.

The rearrangement joins TRBV10-3 to TRBJ1-1; a possible D gene is TRBD1 (6 bases). V lost 8 bases, J lost 4 bases, and 14 bases lay in between. Germline CDR1 is ENHRY and CDR2 is SYGVKD. The CDR3 is 13 residues long. The CDR3 sequence: CAIADSKATEAFF. CDR3 bases: TGTGCCATCGCGGACAGTAAGGCCACTGAAGCTTTCTTT.